This TCR beta chain was identified in a study of T cell changes during pregnancy in multiple sclerosis. The CDR3 covers 14 residues. CDR1 and CDR2 (germline): SNHLY, FYNNEI. The V and J ends lost 6 bases and 3 bases respectively, with 15 bases between them. The repertoire was sequenced with immunoSEQ multiplex PCR; TCRdb's copy has only in-frame clones and lacks some. The sample records tens of thousands of clones, about 90% being singletons. This chain joins TRBV2 and TRBJ2-7; D may be TRBD1 (5 bases). The receptor was derived from a female donor with multiple sclerosis, enrolled in a pregnancy study. The material was CD4+ T cells from peripheral blood mononuclear cells, obtained after pregnancy. CDR3 sequence: CASSPRQSLYEQYF. For the CDR3, the DNA is TGTGCCAGCAGCCCTAGACAGTCCCTCTACGAGCAGTACTTC.